This T cell receptor beta chain was retrieved from a study of blood T cell repertoires in COVID-19. About the research overall: PBMCs, B-cell-depleted T cells, or T cells were the source of the cDNA or gDNA that made up the material.

TCRdb keeps only in-frame clones here, not all; method: immunoSEQ multiplex PCR. The data contain around 340,000 clones, around nine tenths of them singletons. One Seattle source followed patients from active infection through their disease course. CDR3 size: 16 residues. V lost 5 bases, J lost 7 bases, and 12 bases stayed unmatched. CDR1 and CDR2 from the germline V gene are KGHSH and LQKENI. V gene TRBV18 combines with J gene TRBJ1-5; TRBD1 agrees at 9 bases. This TCR came from a woman in her sixties or seventies with COVID-19, enrolled during active disease. The source material was peripheral blood. The CDR3: CASSSEQGALGQPQHF. DNA of the CDR3: TGTGCCAGCTCAAGCGAACAGGGGGCTCTGGGGCAGCCCCAGCATTTT.